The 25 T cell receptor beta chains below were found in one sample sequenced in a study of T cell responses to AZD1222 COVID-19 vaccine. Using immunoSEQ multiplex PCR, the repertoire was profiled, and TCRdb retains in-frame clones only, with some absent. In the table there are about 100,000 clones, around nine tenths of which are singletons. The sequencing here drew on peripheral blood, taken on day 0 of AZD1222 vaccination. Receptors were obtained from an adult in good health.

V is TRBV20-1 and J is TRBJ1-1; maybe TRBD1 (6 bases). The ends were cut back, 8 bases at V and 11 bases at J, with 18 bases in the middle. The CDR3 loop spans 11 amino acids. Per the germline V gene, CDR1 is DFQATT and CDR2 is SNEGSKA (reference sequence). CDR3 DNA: TGCAGTTCCAGCCCCAGGGGCACGGCTTTCTTT. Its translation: CSSSPRGTAFF.

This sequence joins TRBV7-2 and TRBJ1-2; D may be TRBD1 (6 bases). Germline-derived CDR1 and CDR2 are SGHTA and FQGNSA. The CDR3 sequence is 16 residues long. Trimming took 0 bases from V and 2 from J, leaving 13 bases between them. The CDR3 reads CASSLASAGVNYGYTF. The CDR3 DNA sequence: TGTGCCAGCAGCTTAGCCTCCGCAGGGGTAAACTATGGCTACACCTTC.

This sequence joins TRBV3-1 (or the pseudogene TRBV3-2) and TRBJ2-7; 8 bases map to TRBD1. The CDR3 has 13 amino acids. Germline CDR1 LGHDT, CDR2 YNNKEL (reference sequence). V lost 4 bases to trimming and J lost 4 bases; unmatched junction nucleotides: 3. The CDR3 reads CASSLDRGYEQYF. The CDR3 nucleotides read TGTGCCAGCAGCCTCGACAGGGGATACGAGCAGTACTTC.

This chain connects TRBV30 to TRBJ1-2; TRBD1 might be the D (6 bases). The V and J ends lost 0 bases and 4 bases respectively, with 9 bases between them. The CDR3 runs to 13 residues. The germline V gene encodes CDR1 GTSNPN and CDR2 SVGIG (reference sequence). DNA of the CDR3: TGTGCCTGGAGTGTATCGGACAGCTATGGCTACACCTTC. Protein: CAWSVSDSYGYTF.

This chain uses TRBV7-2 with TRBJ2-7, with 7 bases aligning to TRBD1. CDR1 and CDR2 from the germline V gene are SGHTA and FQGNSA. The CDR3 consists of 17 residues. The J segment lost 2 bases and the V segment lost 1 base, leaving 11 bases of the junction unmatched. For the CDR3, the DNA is TGTGCCAGCAGCTTAGTCCTCGGACGGGACAGCGCCTACGAGCAGTACTTC. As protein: CASSLVLGRDSAYEQYF.

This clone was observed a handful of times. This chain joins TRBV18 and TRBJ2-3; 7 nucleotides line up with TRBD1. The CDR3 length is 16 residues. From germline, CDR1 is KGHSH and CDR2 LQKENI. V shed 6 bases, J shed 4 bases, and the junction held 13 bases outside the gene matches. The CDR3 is CASSPKSGTDPDTQYF. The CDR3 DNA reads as TGTGCCAGCTCTCCGAAATCCGGGACAGACCCAGATACGCAGTATTTT.

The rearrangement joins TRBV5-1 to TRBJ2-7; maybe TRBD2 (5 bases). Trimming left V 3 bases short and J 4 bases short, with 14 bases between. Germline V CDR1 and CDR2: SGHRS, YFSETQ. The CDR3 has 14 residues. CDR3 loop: CASSSGVGSYEQYF. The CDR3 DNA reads TGCGCCAGCAGCTCCGGGGTGGGTTCGTACGAGCAGTACTTC. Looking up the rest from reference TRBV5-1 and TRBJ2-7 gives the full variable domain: KAGVTQTPRYLIKTRGQQVTLSCSPISGHRSVSWYQQTPGQGLQFLFEYFSETQRNKGNFPGRFSGRQFSNSRSEMNVSTLELGDSALYLCASSSGVGSYEQYFGPGTRLTVT.

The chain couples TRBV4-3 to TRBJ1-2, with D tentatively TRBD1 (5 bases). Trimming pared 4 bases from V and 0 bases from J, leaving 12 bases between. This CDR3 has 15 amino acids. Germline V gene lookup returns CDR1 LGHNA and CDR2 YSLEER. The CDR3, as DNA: TGCGCCAGCAGCCCCTGGGGGGTGACTAACTATGGCTACACCTTC. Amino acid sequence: CASSPWGVTNYGYTF.

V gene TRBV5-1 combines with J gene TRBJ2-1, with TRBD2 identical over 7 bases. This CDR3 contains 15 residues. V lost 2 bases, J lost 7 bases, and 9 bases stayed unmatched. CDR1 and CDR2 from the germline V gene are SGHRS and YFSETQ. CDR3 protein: CASSLGGSGLNEQFF. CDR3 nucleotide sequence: TGCGCCAGCAGCTTAGGCGGGAGTGGTCTTAATGAGCAGTTCTTC.

The CDR3 DNA reads TGTGCCACCAGGGAGGCAGGCTCTGGAAACACCATATATTTT. Its translation is CATREAGSGNTIYF. The genes are TRBV19 and TRBJ1-3; tentative D call: TRBD1 (5 bases). Trimming shortened V by 10 bases and J by 0 bases, and 13 bases separated the two germline ends. Germline CDR1 is LNHDA and CDR2 is SQIVND (reference sequence). The CDR3 length is 14 residues.

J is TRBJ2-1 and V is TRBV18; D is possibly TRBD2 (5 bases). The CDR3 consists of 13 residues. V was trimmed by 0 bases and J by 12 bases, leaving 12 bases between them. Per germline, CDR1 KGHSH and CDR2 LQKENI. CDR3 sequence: CASSPPVQEGQFF. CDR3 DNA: TGTGCCAGCTCACCACCCGTTCAAGAGGGGCAGTTCTTC.

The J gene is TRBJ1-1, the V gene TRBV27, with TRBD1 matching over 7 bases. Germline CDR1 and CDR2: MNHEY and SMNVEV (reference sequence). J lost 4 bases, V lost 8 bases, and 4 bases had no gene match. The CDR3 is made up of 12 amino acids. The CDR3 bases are TGTGCCAGCTTATCAGGGGGCACTGAAGCTTTCTTT. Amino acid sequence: CASLSGGTEAFF.

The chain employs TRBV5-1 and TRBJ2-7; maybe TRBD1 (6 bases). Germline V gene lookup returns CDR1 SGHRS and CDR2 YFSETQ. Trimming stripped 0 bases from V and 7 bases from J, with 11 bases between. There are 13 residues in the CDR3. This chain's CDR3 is CASSLDRAEEQYF. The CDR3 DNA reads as TGCGCCAGCAGCTTGGACAGGGCGGAGGAGCAGTACTTC.

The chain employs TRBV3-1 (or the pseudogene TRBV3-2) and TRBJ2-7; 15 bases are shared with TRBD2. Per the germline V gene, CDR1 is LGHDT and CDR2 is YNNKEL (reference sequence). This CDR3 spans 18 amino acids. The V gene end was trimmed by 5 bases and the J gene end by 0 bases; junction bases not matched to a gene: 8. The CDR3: CASSSGLAGGPFSYEQYF. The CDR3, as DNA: TGTGCCAGCAGCTCTGGACTAGCGGGGGGGCCGTTCTCCTACGAGCAGTACTTC.

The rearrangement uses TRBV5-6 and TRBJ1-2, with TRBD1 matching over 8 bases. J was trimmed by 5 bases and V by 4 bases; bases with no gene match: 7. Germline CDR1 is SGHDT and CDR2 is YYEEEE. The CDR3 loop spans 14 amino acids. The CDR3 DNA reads TGTGCCAGCAGCGAGGGACAGGCTACATATGGCTACACCTTC. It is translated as CASSEGQATYGYTF. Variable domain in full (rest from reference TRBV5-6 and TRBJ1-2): DAGVTQSPTHLIKTRGQQVTLRCSPKSGHDTVSWYQQALGQGPQFIFQYYEEEERQRGNFPDRFSGHQFPNYSSELNVNALLLGDSALYLCASSEGQATYGYTFGSGTRLTVV.

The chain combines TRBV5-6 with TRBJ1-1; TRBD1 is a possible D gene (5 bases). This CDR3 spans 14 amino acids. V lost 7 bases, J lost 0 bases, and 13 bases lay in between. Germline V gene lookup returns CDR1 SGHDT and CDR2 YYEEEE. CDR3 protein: CASLRGRVNTEAFF. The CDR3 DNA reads TGTGCCAGCCTGAGGGGCAGGGTGAACACTGAAGCTTTCTTT.

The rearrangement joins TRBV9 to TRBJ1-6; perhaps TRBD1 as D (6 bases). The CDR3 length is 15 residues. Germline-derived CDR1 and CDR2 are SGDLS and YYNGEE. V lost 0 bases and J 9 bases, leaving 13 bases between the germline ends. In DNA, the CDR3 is TGTGCCAGCAGCGTAGGGGGGACACGAACTTCACCCCTCCACTTT. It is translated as CASSVGGTRTSPLHF. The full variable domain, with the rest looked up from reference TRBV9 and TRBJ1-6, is DSGVTQTPKHLITATGQRVTLRCSPRSGDLSVYWYQQSLDQGLQFLIQYYNGEERAKGNILERFSAQQFPDLHSELNLSSLELGDSALYFCASSVGGTRTSPLHFGNGTRLTVT.

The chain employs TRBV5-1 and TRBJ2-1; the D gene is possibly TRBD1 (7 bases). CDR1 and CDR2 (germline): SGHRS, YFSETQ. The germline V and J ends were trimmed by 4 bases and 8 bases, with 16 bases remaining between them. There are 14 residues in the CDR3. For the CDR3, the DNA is TGCGCCAGCAGCCCGGGGGTTCAGGGGGATGAGCAGTTCTTC. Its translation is CASSPGVQGDEQFF.

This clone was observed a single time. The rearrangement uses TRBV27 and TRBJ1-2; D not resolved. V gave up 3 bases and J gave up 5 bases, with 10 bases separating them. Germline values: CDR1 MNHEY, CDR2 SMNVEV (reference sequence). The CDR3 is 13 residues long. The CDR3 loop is CASSFSTGYGYTF. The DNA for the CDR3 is TGTGCCAGCAGTTTTTCCACCGGATATGGCTACACCTTC.

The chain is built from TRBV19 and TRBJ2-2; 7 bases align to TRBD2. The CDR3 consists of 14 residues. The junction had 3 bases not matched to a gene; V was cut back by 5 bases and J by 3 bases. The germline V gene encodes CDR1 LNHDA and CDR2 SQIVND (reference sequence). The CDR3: CASSSGGHTGELFF. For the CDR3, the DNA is TGTGCCAGTAGTTCGGGGGGACACACCGGGGAGCTGTTTTTT.

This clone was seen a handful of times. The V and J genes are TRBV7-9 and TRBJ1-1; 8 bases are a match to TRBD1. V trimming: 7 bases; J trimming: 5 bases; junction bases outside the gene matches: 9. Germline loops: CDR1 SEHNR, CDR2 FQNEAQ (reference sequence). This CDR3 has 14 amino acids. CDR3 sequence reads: CASTLGQGETEAFF. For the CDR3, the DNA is TGTGCCAGCACCCTAGGACAGGGTGAGACTGAAGCTTTCTTT.

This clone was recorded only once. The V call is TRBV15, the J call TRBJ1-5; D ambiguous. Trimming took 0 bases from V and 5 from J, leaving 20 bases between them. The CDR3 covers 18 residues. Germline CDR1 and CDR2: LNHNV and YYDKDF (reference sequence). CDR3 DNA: TGTGCCACCAGCAGAGATCAATGGAGACAACTCCGATATCAGCCCCAGCATTTT. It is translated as CATSRDQWRQLRYQPQHF.

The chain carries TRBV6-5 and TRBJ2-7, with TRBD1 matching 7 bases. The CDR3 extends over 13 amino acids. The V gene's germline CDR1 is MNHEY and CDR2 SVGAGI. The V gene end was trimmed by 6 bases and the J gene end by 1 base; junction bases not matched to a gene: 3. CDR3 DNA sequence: TGTGCCAGCAGCCAGGGGGTTTCCTACGAGCAGTACTTC. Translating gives CASSQGVSYEQYF.

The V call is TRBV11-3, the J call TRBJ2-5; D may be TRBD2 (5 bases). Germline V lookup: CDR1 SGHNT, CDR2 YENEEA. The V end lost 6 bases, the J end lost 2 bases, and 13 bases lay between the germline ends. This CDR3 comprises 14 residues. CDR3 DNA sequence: TGTGCCAGCAGGAGGGAAAGAATACAAGAGACCCAGTACTTC. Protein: CASRRERIQETQYF.

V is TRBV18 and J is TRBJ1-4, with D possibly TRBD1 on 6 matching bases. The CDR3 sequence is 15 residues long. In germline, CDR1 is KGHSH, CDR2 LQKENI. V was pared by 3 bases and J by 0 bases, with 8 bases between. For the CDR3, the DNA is TGTGCCAGCTCACCCAGGACAGCAACTAATGAAAAACTGTTTTTT. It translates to CASSPRTATNEKLFF.